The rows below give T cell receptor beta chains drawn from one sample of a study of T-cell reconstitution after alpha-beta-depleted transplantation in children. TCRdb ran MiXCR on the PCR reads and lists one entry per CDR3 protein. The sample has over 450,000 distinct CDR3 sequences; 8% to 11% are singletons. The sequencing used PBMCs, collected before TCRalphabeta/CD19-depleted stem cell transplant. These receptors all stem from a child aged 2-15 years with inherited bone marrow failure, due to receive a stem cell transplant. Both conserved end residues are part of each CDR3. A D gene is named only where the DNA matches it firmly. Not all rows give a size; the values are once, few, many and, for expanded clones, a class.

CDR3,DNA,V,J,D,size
CASSLNSGTRNTGELFF,TGCGCCAGCAGCCTAAACTCCGGGACTAGGAACACCGGGGAGCTGTTTTTT,TRBV5-1,TRBJ2-2,TRBD2,many
CASSYHPQTGVGITIYF,TGTGCCAGCAGTTACCACCCACAAACAGGGGTCGGAATCACCATATATTTT,TRBV6-5,TRBJ1-3,TRBD1,-
CASSVGQSYSPLHF,TGTGCCAGCAGCGTTGGACAGAGCTATTCACCCCTCCACTTT,TRBV11-2,TRBJ1-6,-,-
CASSARAGVFYNEQFF,TGTGCCAGCAGCGCGCGGGCGGGGGTCTTCTACAATGAGCAGTTCTTC,TRBV6-4,TRBJ2-1,TRBD2,many
CASRGPAGELFF,TGTGCCAGCAGGGGTCCCGCCGGGGAGCTGTTTTTT,TRBV6-6,TRBJ2-2,-,-
CASSPRLGNEQFF,TGTGCCAGCAGTCCCCGACTCGGCAATGAGCAGTTCTTC,TRBV12-3/TRBV12-4,TRBJ2-1,-,many
CATTRGGELFF,TGTGCCACCACGCGGGGCGGGGAGCTGTTTTTT,TRBV6-2/TRBV6-3,TRBJ2-2,-,few
CASSSLPGTGVYEQYF,TGTGCCAGCAGTTCACTACCCGGGACAGGGGTTTACGAGCAGTACTTC,TRBV27,TRBJ2-7,TRBD1,many
CASGVGDTQYF,TGCGCCAGCGGGGTGGGAGATACGCAGTATTTT,TRBV10-1,TRBJ2-3,-,many
CASSPTIDFSGNTIYF,TGTGCCAGCAGCCCAACGATAGATTTCTCTGGAAACACCATATATTTT,TRBV7-9,TRBJ1-3,-,many
CSASFGLQYIYEQYF,TGCAGTGCTAGTTTCGGACTCCAATATATATACGAGCAGTACTTC,TRBV20-1,TRBJ2-7,-,many
CATSDSGGEETQYF,TGTGCCACCAGTGATTCAGGCGGGGAAGAGACCCAGTACTTC,TRBV24-1,TRBJ2-5,-,-
CASTSEGKIQYF,TGTGCCAGCACTAGTGAGGGGAAAATTCAGTACTTC,TRBV2,TRBJ2-4,-,many
CSAGGFYGYTF,TGCAGCGCCGGTGGGTTCTATGGCTACACCTTC,TRBV29-1,TRBJ1-2,-,many
CASSTTVYQPQHF,TGTGCCAGTAGTACCACAGTGTATCAGCCCCAGCATTTT,TRBV19,TRBJ1-5,-,few
CASSPGTGGWGYGYTF,TGTGCCAGCAGTCCCGGGACAGGTGGATGGGGCTATGGCTACACCTTC,TRBV27,TRBJ1-2,TRBD1,many
CSVEDPKGWWYGYTF,TGCAGCGTTGAAGATCCGAAAGGGTGGTGGTATGGCTACACCTTC,TRBV29-1,TRBJ1-2,-,-
CASSLTPGASGNYEQYF,TGTGCCAGCAGTTTAACCCCCGGGGCTAGCGGGAACTACGAGCAGTACTTC,TRBV28,TRBJ2-7,TRBD2,many
CATSGSSPAYTF,TGTGCCACCAGTGGCAGCTCCCCTGCCTACACCTTC,TRBV24-1,TRBJ1-2,-,many
CASSVEGRGTDTQYF,TGTGCCAGCAGCGTAGAGGGCAGGGGGACAGATACGCAGTATTTT,TRBV9,TRBJ2-3,TRBD1,many
CASSQGRGGSLADTQYF,TGCGCCAGCAGCCAAGGCCGGGGGGGGTCGTTGGCAGATACGCAGTATTTT,TRBV4-1,TRBJ2-3,TRBD2,many
CASTRTGGLSGELFF,TGTGCCAGCACACGCACAGGAGGGCTCTCCGGGGAGCTGTTTTTT,TRBV7-9,TRBJ2-2,-,many
CSAKDYEQYF,TGCAGTGCTAAGGACTACGAGCAGTACTTC,TRBV20-1,TRBJ2-7,-,many
CASSLKFARNTEAFF,TGTGCCAGCAGCTTAAAGTTTGCGAGGAACACTGAAGCTTTCTTT,TRBV11-2,TRBJ1-1,-,-
CASSLSAYSNQPQHF,TGTGCCAGCAGTTTATCCGCGTATAGCAATCAGCCCCAGCATTTT,TRBV27,TRBJ1-5,-,many